This is a list of T cell receptor beta chains from one sample in a study of PD-1 blockade in classical Hodgkin lymphoma. Sequencing was performed with immunoSEQ multiplex PCR; in TCRdb, only in-frame clones are kept and a portion is missing. The sample consists of over 60,000 clones, more than 90% of them appearing once. The material sequenced was peripheral blood mononuclear cells (PBMCs), taken before the fourth cycle of nivolumab. These receptors all stem from a human donor with classical Hodgkin lymphoma. Both conserved end residues are trimmed from each CDR3. Only some rows state a clone size, as once, few, many or a class for expanded clones.

V gene	J gene	clone size	CDR3 protein
TRBV9	TRBJ2-7	.	ASSRAGQSSYEQY
TRBV27	TRBJ2-2	.	ASGGDTYTGELF
TRBV2	TRBJ1-2	.	ASRDRGRDYGYT
TRBV28	TRBJ2-7	.	ASSLQGEYYEQY
TRBV7-9	TRBJ2-7	.	ASSVWTSGILYEQY
TRBV19	TRBJ2-1	.	ASSATDYNEQF
TRBV5-1	TRBJ2-5	few	ASSPPARETQY
TRBV5-1	TRBJ2-7	.	ASSLGSAAYEQY
TRBV19	TRBJ2-7	.	ASSGGLASSYEQY
TRBV19	TRBJ2-2	.	ASSLRGRAGVGELF
TRBV27	TRBJ2-1	.	ASSSGTSGYNEQF
TRBV7-9	TRBJ1-3	.	ASSLGVGFPSGNTIY
TRBV11-2	TRBJ1-6	.	ASTLEDSYNSPLH
TRBV18	TRBJ2-2	.	ASSPGTPNTGELF
TRBV7-9	TRBJ2-1	.	ASSPQVAGGPGEQF
TRBV5-8	TRBJ1-5	.	ASSLGPSNQPQH
TRBV7-9	TRBJ2-7	.	ASSLARGMSSYEQY
TRBV28	TRBJ1-4	once	ASSTAVRGNEKLF
TRBV28	TRBJ1-3	.	ASSRSGTLSGNTIY
TRBV28	TRBJ2-1	once	ASSFGGPYNEQF
TRBV27	TRBJ2-2	.	ASSLSTGLITGELF
TRBV7-2	TRBJ2-7	.	ASSFRTSGGNEQY
TRBV7-9	TRBJ2-7	once	ASRIGSSYEQY
TRBV7-7	TRBJ1-5	.	ASSLAPNQPQH
TRBV14	TRBJ2-3	.	ASSQFLAGPRY
TRBV28	TRBJ1-5	.	ASREGGPVNQPQH
TRBV11-2	TRBJ1-1	.	ASITGGNTEAF
TRBV27	TRBJ2-1	.	ASSPSGLAGNEQF
TRBV27	TRBJ2-7	.	ASSWAAGNEQY
TRBV2	TRBJ2-5	.	ASALETQY
TRBV28	TRBJ2-5	.	ATLPGTGGWETQY
TRBV19	TRBJ1-1	.	ASSTHRAEGTEAF
TRBV28	TRBJ2-7	.	ASSPGLAGGNEQY
TRBV7-2	TRBJ2-7	.	ASSLTRYEQY
TRBV5-1	TRBJ2-7	few	ASSPHHGEQY
TRBV7-9	TRBJ1-6	few	ASSFFGAEKTLH
TRBV27	TRBJ2-1	.	ASRNILLAGGWNEQF
TRBV12-5	TRBJ1-5	.	ATTVRGPQH
TRBV28	TRBJ2-1	.	ASSSHDAGLYNEQF
TRBV5-1	TRBJ1-1	.	ASSPQNTEAF
TRBV4-1	TRBJ2-1	medium-sized	ASSQEFGGSYTNEQF
TRBV7-8	TRBJ2-1	.	ASTHRTSPNEQF
TRBV18	TRBJ2-6	.	ASSPLFRGSSGANVLT
TRBV5-8	TRBJ2-3	once	ASSLLGGTDTQY
TRBV30	TRBJ1-4	.	AWTGGFGNEKLF
TRBV6-5	TRBJ2-7	.	ASKLAGDSYEQY
TRBV6-5	TRBJ1-6	few	ASSWDRGNNSPLH
TRBV27	TRBJ2-1	.	ASSLRGFAYNEQF
TRBV5-1	TRBJ1-1	.	ASSLWGRTGQNTEAF
TRBV7-6	TRBJ2-5	once	ASSFIAAESQY
TRBV9	TRBJ1-5	.	ASSVKAGGDNQPQH
TRBV28	TRBJ1-5	.	ASSLGRNQPQH
TRBV19	TRBJ1-4	.	ASSPQPGTGGEKLF